Listed below are T cell receptor beta chains from one sample, sequenced in a study of cytomegalovirus exposure and HLA in healthy donors. The assay was immunoSEQ multiplex PCR, and TCRdb's table has in-frame clones only and misses some. The data hold some 95,000 clones, with around 71% observed a single time. The source material was PBMCs. The receptor set was obtained from a man aged 25 to 45 in good health and CMV-seronegative. CDR3s include the opening cysteine and the closing phenylalanine or tryptophan. D genes are given only for firm matches. Rows may omit the clone size; those that give it use once, few, many or a size class.

D gene: TRBD2
J gene: TRBJ2-5
clone size: .
V gene: TRBV5-1
CDR3 DNA: TGCGCCAGCAGCTTGAGCGGGGCACAAGAGACCCAGTACTTC
CDR3 protein: CASSLSGAQETQYF

D gene: .
J gene: TRBJ2-1
clone size: .
V gene: TRBV11-2
CDR3 DNA: TGTGCCAGCAGCTTATATGCTAGCTTTGAGCAGTTCTTC
CDR3 protein: CASSLYASFEQFF

D gene: TRBD1
J gene: TRBJ1-2
clone size: .
V gene: TRBV28
CDR3 DNA: TGTGCCAGCAGGCCCACTTCAGGGGGGTTGAACTATGGCTACACCTTC
CDR3 protein: CASRPTSGGLNYGYTF

D gene: TRBD2
J gene: TRBJ2-2
clone size: .
V gene: TRBV5-4
CDR3 DNA: TGTGCCAGCAGTCCTCTAGCGGGGGGGAACACCGGGGAGCTGTTTTTT
CDR3 protein: CASSPLAGGNTGELFF

D gene: TRBD1
J gene: TRBJ1-2
clone size: .
V gene: TRBV27
CDR3 DNA: TGTGCCAGCAGTCCCCGGACAGGGGGGGTTAGCTATGGCTACACCTTC
CDR3 protein: CASSPRTGGVSYGYTF

D gene: TRBD1
J gene: TRBJ1-2
clone size: .
V gene: TRBV4-1
CDR3 DNA: TGCGCCAGCAGCTCAAGACAGGGGGCCGATGGCTACACCTTC
CDR3 protein: CASSSRQGADGYTF

D gene: .
J gene: TRBJ1-3
clone size: few
V gene: TRBV7-9
CDR3 DNA: TGTGCCAGCAGCGAGGACTCTGGAAACACCATATATTTT
CDR3 protein: CASSEDSGNTIYF

D gene: .
J gene: TRBJ1-2
clone size: .
V gene: TRBV5-4
CDR3 DNA: TGTGCCAGCAGGCCTACAGAAGTCTATGGCTACACCTTC
CDR3 protein: CASRPTEVYGYTF

D gene: .
J gene: TRBJ2-2
clone size: once
V gene: TRBV29-1
CDR3 DNA: TGCAGCGTTGACAGGGCGAACACCGGGGAGCTGTTTTTT
CDR3 protein: CSVDRANTGELFF

D gene: TRBD2
J gene: TRBJ2-1
clone size: .
V gene: TRBV5-6
CDR3 DNA: TGTGCCAGCAGCTTGGCGGGGGGATCGGGTGAGCAGTTCTTC
CDR3 protein: CASSLAGGSGEQFF

D gene: .
J gene: TRBJ1-2
clone size: .
V gene: TRBV4-1
CDR3 DNA: TGCGCCAGCAGCCAAGCGGAACAGTATTTCTATGGCTACACCTTC
CDR3 protein: CASSQAEQYFYGYTF

D gene: TRBD1
J gene: TRBJ2-3
clone size: .
V gene: TRBV6-1
CDR3 DNA: TGTGCCAGCAGTGAAGCACCGGGACAGGGCACAGATACGCAGTATTTT
CDR3 protein: CASSEAPGQGTDTQYF

D gene: .
J gene: TRBJ2-3
clone size: .
V gene: TRBV5-1
CDR3 DNA: TGCGCCAGCAGCTCTGGCGGGCTAGCTCAGGCAGATACGCAGTATTTT
CDR3 protein: CASSSGGLAQADTQYF

D gene: TRBD1
J gene: TRBJ1-1
clone size: .
V gene: TRBV12-5
CDR3 DNA: TGTGCTAGTGACTTGACAGGGAGCACCCCTGAAGCTTTCTTT
CDR3 protein: CASDLTGSTPEAFF

D gene: .
J gene: TRBJ1-5
clone size: .
V gene: TRBV30
CDR3 DNA: TGTGCCTGGTCCAACCCCGGTCAGCCCCAGCATTTT
CDR3 protein: CAWSNPGQPQHF

D gene: .
J gene: TRBJ2-6
clone size: .
V gene: TRBV30
CDR3 DNA: TGTGCCTGGGAGGGTAAGATCAGTTCTTCCTCCTCTGGGGCCAACGTCCTGACTTTC
CDR3 protein: CAWEGKISSSSSGANVLTF

D gene: .
J gene: TRBJ1-1
clone size: few
V gene: TRBV6-6
CDR3 DNA: TGTGCCAGCGAAGGGGGCACTGAAGCTTTCTTT
CDR3 protein: CASEGGTEAFF

D gene: .
J gene: TRBJ1-1
clone size: few
V gene: TRBV7-2
CDR3 DNA: TGTGCCAGCAGCCCAGGGTGGGTGAACACTGAAGCTTTCTTT
CDR3 protein: CASSPGWVNTEAFF

D gene: .
J gene: TRBJ1-6
clone size: few
V gene: TRBV27
CDR3 DNA: TGTGCCAGCAGTCCGGGTCTATATAATTCACCCCTCCACTTT
CDR3 protein: CASSPGLYNSPLHF

D gene: .
J gene: TRBJ1-1
clone size: .
V gene: TRBV5-1
CDR3 DNA: TGCGCCAGCAGCGTAGAAGCGAACACTGAAGCTTTCTTT
CDR3 protein: CASSVEANTEAFF

D gene: TRBD2
J gene: TRBJ2-1
clone size: .
V gene: TRBV30
CDR3 DNA: TGTGCCTGGAGTGTAACCCGGACTAGCGGGGGAAACAATGAGCAGTTCTTC
CDR3 protein: CAWSVTRTSGGNNEQFF

D gene: .
J gene: TRBJ2-5
clone size: .
V gene: TRBV7-2
CDR3 DNA: TGTGCCAGCCGCGAACTGGGCGAGACCCAGTACTTC
CDR3 protein: CASRELGETQYF

D gene: .
J gene: TRBJ2-1
clone size: .
V gene: TRBV4-1
CDR3 DNA: TGCGCCAGCAGCCAAGAGAGAGGTAATGAGCAGTTCTTC
CDR3 protein: CASSQERGNEQFF

D gene: .
J gene: TRBJ1-5
clone size: .
V gene: TRBV2
CDR3 DNA: TGTGCCAGTGACCCCAGGGGCAATCAGCCCCAGCATTTT
CDR3 protein: CASDPRGNQPQHF

D gene: TRBD2
J gene: TRBJ2-2
clone size: .
V gene: TRBV4-2
CDR3 DNA: TGTGCCAGCGGAGTAGCGGGAGTGGAAACCGGGGAGCTGTTTTTT
CDR3 protein: CASGVAGVETGELFF